This entry lists 7 T cell receptor beta chains sequenced from one sample in a study of CD8 T cells in ankylosing spondylitis. TCRdb recomputed calls from the 5' RACE reads with MiXCR, one row per CDR3 protein. The repertoire holds some 350,000 distinct CDR3 sequences, 14% to 15% seen once, with approximately 1.1% in the top ten. The sequenced material came from blood, either unsorted or a sorted T cell fraction (not recorded which). These receptors were taken from a male donor with ankylosing spondylitis or in good health (not recorded which).

Points on this clonotype: Just one base apart from a much larger clone, this may be a read error. V usage is TRBV10-3 and J usage is TRBJ2-3; a possible D gene is TRBD2 (5 bases). This CDR3 region has 13 residues. Germline assignment: CDR1 ENHRY and CDR2 SYGVKD. CDR3 amino acids: CAINESSIDTQYF. The CDR3 DNA follows: TGTGCCATCAATGAGTCTAGCATAGATACGCAGTATTTT.

This clonotype was seen many times. V and J are TRBV7-2 and TRBJ1-1, with TRBD1 identical over 8 bases. Germline V gene data show CDR1 as SGHTA and CDR2 as FQGNSA. Trimming cost V 6 bases and J 0 bases; bases outside gene matches: 6. This CDR3 region has 15 residues. The CDR3 loop is CASRPGGLLNTEAFF. The CDR3 DNA reads TGTGCCAGCAGACCAGGGGGCTTGTTGAACACTGAAGCTTTCTTT. Full variable domain (outside the CDR3, taken from reference TRBV7-2 and TRBJ1-1): GAGVSQSPSNKVTEKGKDVELRCDPISGHTALYWYRQSLGQGLEFLIYFQGNSAPDKSGLPSDRFSAERTGGSVSTLTIQRTQQEDSAVYLCASRPGGLLNTEAFFGQGTRLTVV.

There are a few counts of this clonotype. The rearrangement joins TRBV30 to TRBJ1-2, with D possibly being TRBD1 (5 bases). Looked up from germline, CDR1 is GTSNPN and CDR2 is SVGIG (reference sequence). This CDR3 is built from 13 residues. The V end lost 3 bases, the J end lost 4 bases, and 12 bases lay between the germline ends. The CDR3 is CAWRGLNRYGYTF. CDR3 coding DNA: TGTGCCTGGAGGGGACTCAACCGCTATGGCTACACCTTC.

At least ten counts were recorded for this clonotype. This chain connects TRBV27 to TRBJ2-3; D uncertain. The germline V gene has CDR1 MNHEY and CDR2 SMNVEV (reference sequence). V was clipped by 0 bases and J by 2 bases, with 12 bases between them. This CDR3 comprises 16 residues. The CDR3 DNA is TGTGCCAGCAGTTTATCTGCCAGCAGGCCCACAGATACGCAGTATTTT. Protein product: CASSLSASRPTDTQYF.

V usage is TRBV20-1 and J usage is TRBJ2-5, with 10 bases that match TRBD1. This CDR3 region has 16 residues. CDR1 is DFQATT and CDR2 is SNEGSKA in the germline V gene (reference sequence). V trimming: 2 bases; J trimming: 5 bases; junction bases outside the gene matches: 11. The CDR3: CSARSATGGFGETQYF. The CDR3 DNA reads as TGCAGTGCTAGATCCGCGACAGGGGGCTTTGGGGAGACCCAGTACTTC.

This clonotype was found a few times. J is TRBJ2-3 and V is TRBV7-9; D is unclear. The germline V gene encodes CDR1 SEHNR and CDR2 FQNEAQ (reference sequence). CDR3 length equals 14 residues. The V end was cut by 6 bases, the J end by 4 bases, with 14 bases between. The chain's CDR3 is CASRGPNLPDTQYF. In DNA, the CDR3 is TGTGCCAGCAGAGGCCCAAATCTCCCAGATACGCAGTATTTT. The full variable domain, its missing parts supplied by reference TRBV7-9 and TRBJ2-3, is DTGVSQNPRHKITKRGQNVTFRCDPISEHNRLYWYRQTLGQGPEFLTYFQNEAQLEKSRLLSDRFSAERPKGSFSTLEIQRTEQGDSAMYLCASRGPNLPDTQYFGPGTRLTVL.

This clonotype was detected many times. The CDR3 loop reads CSVESGANVLTF. The DNA of the CDR3 is TGCAGCGTTGAAAGTGGGGCCAACGTCCTGACTTTC. V and J are TRBV29-1 and TRBJ2-6; D is unresolved. CDR3 length equals 12 residues. The V and J ends lost 2 bases and 3 bases respectively, with 2 bases between them. Germline CDR1 is SQVTM and CDR2 is ANQGSEA.